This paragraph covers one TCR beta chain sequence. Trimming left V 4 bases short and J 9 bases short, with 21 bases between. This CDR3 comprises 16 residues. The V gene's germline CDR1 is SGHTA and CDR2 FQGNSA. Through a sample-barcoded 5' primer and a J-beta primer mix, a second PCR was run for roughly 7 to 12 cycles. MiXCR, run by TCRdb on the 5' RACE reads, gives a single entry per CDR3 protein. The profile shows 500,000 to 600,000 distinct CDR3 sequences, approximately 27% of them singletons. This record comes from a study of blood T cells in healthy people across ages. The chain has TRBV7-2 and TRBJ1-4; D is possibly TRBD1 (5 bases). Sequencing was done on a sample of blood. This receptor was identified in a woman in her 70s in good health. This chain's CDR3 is CASSSRGALIKKKLFF. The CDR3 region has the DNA TGTGCCAGCAGCTCCAGAGGGGCCCTTATTAAGAAAAAACTGTTTTTT.